These 30 T cell receptor beta chains share one sample of origin, sequenced in a study of blood T cell repertoires in COVID-19. The method was immunoSEQ multiplex PCR; TCRdb's version includes in-frame clones alone and lacks a portion of them. This table has 20,000 to 30,000 clones, 90% appearing once. Sequencing input: peripheral blood. These receptors all stem from a man aged 70-80 years with acute or convalescent COVID-19.

CDR3 loop: CASSLISGTEAFF. The CDR3 nucleotides read TGTGCCAGCAGCTTAATATCGGGAACTGAAGCTTTCTTT. The gene calls are TRBV7-3 and TRBJ1-1; D remains ambiguous. This CDR3 has 13 amino acids. Germline V lookup: CDR1 SGHTA, CDR2 FQGTGA. V lost 1 base and J lost 5, with 8 bases in between.

The CDR3 DNA follows: TGTGCCAGCAGCTTAGGTTCGGCGGGAGAGGGCGAGCAGTACTTC. Translated, it gives CASSLGSAGEGEQYF. The genes are TRBV7-6 and TRBJ2-7; TRBD2 matches 7 bases. The CDR3 contains 15 residues. Germline loops: CDR1 SGHVS, CDR2 FNYEAQ. Unmatched junction bases numbered 9, after V lost 1 base and J lost 6 bases.

The rearrangement links TRBV2 to TRBJ1-1; a weak D match, TRBD1 (5 bases). V was cut by 4 bases and J by 4 bases, with 16 bases left in between. CDR3 length: 15 amino acids. The germline gives CDR1 SNHLY, CDR2 FYNNEI. The CDR3 bases are TGTGCCAGCAGTGTCGCAGGGTCGGAACTCACTGAAGCTTTCTTT. Amino acid sequence: CASSVAGSELTEAFF.

This chain joins TRBV5-1 and TRBJ1-6, with TRBD1 matching over 10 bases. Germline V CDR1 and CDR2: SGHRS, YFSETQ. J gave up 10 bases and V 2 bases, and 9 bases lay outside the gene matches. The CDR3 is 16 residues long. The CDR3 DNA reads as TGCGCCAGCAGCTTATTGACAGGGGGCGAGGGGTCACCCCTCCACTTT. This gives the protein CASSLLTGGEGSPLHF.

The chain carries TRBV4-3 and TRBJ2-7, with 8 bases matching TRBD1. This CDR3 comprises 17 residues. Germline CDR1 is LGHNA and CDR2 is YSLEER. V gave up 1 base and J gave up 7 bases; unmatched junction bases: 15. The CDR3 region is CASSQAGEPRTGREQYF. For the CDR3, the DNA is TGCGCCAGCAGCCAAGCAGGTGAACCCCGGACAGGGCGAGAGCAGTACTTC.

The gene calls are TRBV7-3 and TRBJ2-1; weak D call: TRBD2 (6 bases). Germline-derived CDR1 and CDR2 are SGHTA and FQGTGA. The CDR3 spans 13 residues. V was trimmed by 2 bases and J by 9 bases, leaving 11 bases between them. CDR3 DNA: TGTGCCAGCAGCTTAGGGTCGGAGGGTGAGCAGTTCTTC. It yields the protein CASSLGSEGEQFF.

The rearrangement uses TRBV27 and TRBJ2-1; the D gene is possibly TRBD2 (6 bases). The V and J ends lost 7 bases and 1 base respectively, with 17 bases between them. CDR1 is MNHEY, CDR2 SMNVEV, per germline (reference sequence). The CDR3 loop spans 16 amino acids. This chain's CDR3 is CASTGAGHKSYNEQFF. The CDR3 DNA sequence: TGTGCCAGCACTGGTGCGGGGCACAAGTCCTACAATGAGCAGTTCTTC.

The chain is built from TRBV24-1 and TRBJ2-3; the match to TRBD2 covers 8 bases. Germline V lookup: CDR1 KGHDR, CDR2 SFDVKD. With V trimmed by 7 bases and J by 3 bases, 5 bases remained unmatched. CDR3 length: 14 residues. CDR3 nucleotide sequence: TGTGCCACCAGATCTGCGGGGGGAACAGATACGCAGTATTTT. Translation gives CATRSAGGTDTQYF.

This chain links TRBV6-5 with TRBJ1-2; 9 positions match TRBD1. V shed 5 bases and J 11 bases; nucleotides not matched to a gene: 12. This CDR3 is 14 amino acids long. CDR1 MNHEY and CDR2 SVGAGI come from the germline V gene. The CDR3 spells CASSPDPGTGSYTF. In DNA form, the CDR3 reads TGTGCCAGCAGTCCAGATCCCGGGACAGGGTCTTACACCTTC.

This rearrangement joins TRBV5-1 to TRBJ1-3, with 11 bases lining up with TRBD1. The CDR3 spans 15 residues. With 4 bases clipped from V and 2 bases from J, the junction kept 2 bases outside the gene matches. Germline V lookup: CDR1 SGHRS, CDR2 YFSETQ. CDR3 sequence: CASSRTGGTGNTIYF. The CDR3 DNA is TGCGCCAGCAGCCGGACAGGGGGCACTGGAAACACCATATATTTT.

This chain connects TRBV6-5 to TRBJ2-4; tentatively, D is TRBD2 (7 bases). The V gene's germline CDR1 is MNHEY and CDR2 SVGAGI. The CDR3 covers 13 residues. Trimming removed 7 bases at V and 8 bases at J, with 15 bases between. The CDR3: CASNRGAGDIQYF. In DNA, the CDR3 is TGTGCCAGCAACCGGGGGGCAGGAGACATTCAGTACTTC.

The gene calls are TRBV10-3 and TRBJ2-1; no clear D. Germline CDR1 is ENHRY and CDR2 is SYGVKD. The CDR3 loop spans 14 amino acids. Trimming left V 1 base short and J 0 bases short, with 4 bases between. CDR3 in DNA: TGTGCCATCAGTGAGTTGAGCTCCTACAATGAGCAGTTCTTC. Encoded protein: CAISELSSYNEQFF.

This chain uses TRBV19 with TRBJ2-1, with D possibly TRBD2 on 7 matching bases. The germline V gene has CDR1 LNHDA and CDR2 SQIVND (reference sequence). V was trimmed by 5 bases and J by 7 bases, leaving 18 bases between them. The CDR3 sequence is 15 residues long. For the CDR3, the DNA is TGTGCCAGTAGTCTAGGAGGGGGGGTTTATAATGAGCAGTTCTTC. Its protein is CASSLGGGVYNEQFF.

V usage is TRBV7-2 and J usage is TRBJ2-2, with 8 bases that match TRBD2. The CDR3 sequence is 16 residues long. Germline-derived CDR1 and CDR2 are SGHTA and FQGNSA. The V segment lost 1 base and the J segment 3 bases; nucleotides outside the gene matches: 4. CDR3 amino acids: CASSLVAGGYTGELFF. The CDR3 region has the DNA TGTGCCAGCAGCTTAGTTGCGGGAGGATACACCGGGGAGCTGTTTTTT.

V gene TRBV2 combines with J gene TRBJ2-7; D is possibly TRBD1 (5 bases). V was clipped by 7 bases and J by 2 bases, with 12 bases between them. Germline CDR1 and CDR2: SNHLY and FYNNEI. This CDR3 has 13 residues. CDR3 protein: CASKATVTYEQYF. Written as DNA, the CDR3 is TGTGCCAGCAAAGCGACAGTGACCTACGAGCAGTACTTC.

The chain has TRBV7-8 and TRBJ1-5; TRBD1 might be the D (6 bases). The V gene's germline CDR1 is SGHVS and CDR2 FQNEAQ. Trimming cost V 5 bases and J 6 bases, with 11 bases left between them. CDR3 length: 13 residues. The CDR3 loop reads CASSPGESQPQHF. The CDR3 DNA reads TGTGCCAGCAGCCCAGGGGAGTCTCAGCCCCAGCATTTT.

The chain couples TRBV5-8 to TRBJ2-1; D might be TRBD1 (6 bases). Germline V gene lookup returns CDR1 SGHTS and CDR2 YDEGEE. This CDR3 has 15 residues. V was clipped by 5 bases and J by 8 bases, with 20 bases between them. CDR3 DNA sequence: TGTGCCAGCAGAGAGACAGGTAGCGTAGGGGATGAGCAGTTCTTC. This codes for CASRETGSVGDEQFF.

The V call is TRBV5-1, the J call TRBJ2-1; 12 bases map to TRBD2. V lost 0 bases and J lost 7; bases outside the gene matches: 2. Germline CDR1 is SGHRS and CDR2 is YFSETQ. The CDR3 is 15 residues long. In nucleotides, the CDR3 is TGCGCCAGCAGCTTGGGGACTAGCGGGATGAATGAGCAGTTCTTC. Encoded protein: CASSLGTSGMNEQFF.

The chain is built from TRBV7-3 and TRBJ2-3; 9 bases map to TRBD2. The V and J ends lost 1 base and 5 bases, in that order; junction bases with no gene match: 10. From germline, CDR1 is SGHTA and CDR2 FQGTGA. The CDR3 totals 17 residues. DNA of the CDR3: TGTGCCAGCAGCTTAAACGGGATAGCGGGAGCGGAAGATACGCAGTATTTT. Amino acid sequence: CASSLNGIAGAEDTQYF.

V gene TRBV2 combines with J gene TRBJ1-5, with 12 bases that match TRBD1. Unmatched junction bases numbered 8, after V lost 3 bases and J lost 5 bases. The V gene's germline CDR1 is SNHLY and CDR2 FYNNEI. This CDR3 is built from 17 residues. This CDR3 reads CASSEGQGARSYQPQHF. As DNA, the CDR3 is TGTGCCAGCAGTGAGGGACAGGGGGCGCGAAGTTATCAGCCCCAGCATTTT.

V gene TRBV5-1 combines with J gene TRBJ2-3; 16 bases are shared with TRBD2. Germline V gene sequence: CDR1 SGHRS, CDR2 YFSETQ. This CDR3 is 18 amino acids long. With V trimmed by 3 bases and J by 0 bases, 4 bases remained unmatched. Written as DNA, the CDR3 is TGCGCCAGCAGCTACGGGACTAGCGGGAGGGGGAGCACAGATACGCAGTATTTT. This encodes CASSYGTSGRGSTDTQYF.

CDR3 nucleotide sequence: TGTGCCAGCAGCTTAATGACTGGCGGGGAGCTGTTTTTT. It yields the protein CASSLMTGGELFF. This sequence joins TRBV7-3 and TRBJ2-2; D call uncertain. Germline V lookup: CDR1 SGHTA, CDR2 FQGTGA. The CDR3 totals 13 residues. The ends were cut back, 1 base at V and 7 bases at J, with 7 bases in the middle.

This chain links TRBV27 with TRBJ2-7; D perhaps matches TRBD1 (6 bases). The CDR3 runs to 14 residues. Germline V gives CDR1 MNHEY, CDR2 SMNVEV (reference sequence). Between the trimmed V and J ends, which lost 6 bases and 2 bases, there was a span of 14 bases. The CDR3 DNA reads as TGTGCCAGCAGAGGGGGTCACGGAACCTACGAGCAGTACTTC. Translating it yields CASRGGHGTYEQYF.

The chain links TRBV6-5 to TRBJ1-1; maybe TRBD1 (5 bases). Trimming took off 6 bases at V and 1 base at J, with 12 bases between the two ends. The CDR3 loop spans 14 amino acids. Germline loops: CDR1 MNHEY, CDR2 SVGAGI. As DNA, the CDR3 is TGTGCCAGCAGCTACCGACAGCGGAACACTGAAGCTTTCTTT. Protein: CASSYRQRNTEAFF.

V usage is TRBV27 and J usage is TRBJ2-7; tentative D call: TRBD1 (6 bases). Trimming left V 3 bases short and J 4 bases short, with 10 bases between. CDR1 and CDR2 (germline): MNHEY, SMNVEV (reference sequence). CDR3 length equals 13 residues. This CDR3 reads CASSLQTGYEQYF. The CDR3 region has the DNA TGTGCCAGCAGTTTGCAGACAGGATACGAGCAGTACTTC.

The V gene is TRBV19, the J gene TRBJ1-1, with D unclear. Trimming removed 7 bases from V and 6 bases from J, with 15 bases in between. The CDR3 spans 13 residues. Looked up from germline, CDR1 is LNHDA and CDR2 is SQIVND (reference sequence). The CDR3 DNA follows: TGTGCCAGTACTGCTGTCCAACATGCTGAAGCTTTCTTT. Encoded protein: CASTAVQHAEAFF.

The rearrangement uses TRBV2 and TRBJ2-1, with 7 positions matching TRBD2. Unmatched junction bases numbered 7, after V lost 1 base and J lost 10 bases. Germline loops: CDR1 SNHLY, CDR2 FYNNEI. The CDR3 loop spans 14 amino acids. In DNA form, the CDR3 reads TGTGCCAGCAGTGAAGAGGTGTCTAGCGGCGAGCAGTTCTTC. Residues: CASSEEVSSGEQFF.

The rearrangement joins TRBV4-3 to TRBJ2-2; D may be TRBD1 (6 bases). Trimming cost V 3 bases and J 7 bases, with 21 bases left between them. Germline V gene data show CDR1 as LGHNA and CDR2 as YSLEER. The CDR3 loop spans 17 amino acids. The CDR3 sequence is CASSHRSGAGVDGELFF. The CDR3 DNA reads as TGCGCCAGCAGCCACAGAAGTGGGGCAGGGGTGGACGGGGAGCTGTTTTTT.

The rearrangement uses TRBV9 and TRBJ2-2, with D maybe TRBD2 (6 bases). V was pared by 7 bases and J by 3 bases, with 19 bases between. The germline V gene has CDR1 SGDLS and CDR2 YYNGEE. This CDR3 comprises 16 residues. CDR3 loop: CASGLVQGLDTGELFF. The CDR3 bases are TGTGCCAGCGGGTTGGTCCAGGGACTGGACACCGGGGAGCTGTTTTTT.

The V call is TRBV5-3, the J call TRBJ2-1; TRBD2 aligns across 12 bases. TRBV5-3 falls under the ORF class, with uncertain function. The length of the CDR3 is 18 residues. With 3 bases clipped from V and 0 bases from J, the junction kept 7 bases outside the gene matches. The DNA of the CDR3 is TGTGCCAGAAGCTGGCGCCTAGCGGGAGGGCCCTCCTACAATGAGCAGTTCTTC. Residues: CARSWRLAGGPSYNEQFF.